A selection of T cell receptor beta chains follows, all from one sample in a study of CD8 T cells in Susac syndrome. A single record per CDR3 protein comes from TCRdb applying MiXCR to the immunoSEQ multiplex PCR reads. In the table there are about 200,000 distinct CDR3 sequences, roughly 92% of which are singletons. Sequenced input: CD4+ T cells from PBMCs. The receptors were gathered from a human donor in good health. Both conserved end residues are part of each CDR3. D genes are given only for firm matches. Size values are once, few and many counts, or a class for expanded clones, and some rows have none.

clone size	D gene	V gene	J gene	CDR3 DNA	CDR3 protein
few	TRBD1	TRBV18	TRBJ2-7	TGTGCCAGCTCACCAACGACAGGGCCCCTCTACGAGCAGTACTTC	CASSPTTGPLYEQYF
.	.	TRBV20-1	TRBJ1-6	TGCAGTGCTAGAGATCAAGGGAGAGGTTCACCCCTCCACTTT	CSARDQGRGSPLHF
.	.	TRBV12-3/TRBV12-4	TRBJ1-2	TGTGCCAGCAGTTTGAAGAGGGTTGGTGCTGGCTACACCTTC	CASSLKRVGAGYTF
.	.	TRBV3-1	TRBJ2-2	TGTGCCAGCAGCCAAATTGGCACCGGGGAGCTGTTTTTT	CASSQIGTGELFF
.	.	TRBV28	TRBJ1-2	TGTGCCTCCCGTGGGGGGTTGTCGGTTCCTAACTATGGCTACACCTTC	CASRGGLSVPNYGYTF
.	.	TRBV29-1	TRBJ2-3	TGCAGCGTTATGAAGGACAGAGATACGCAGTATTTT	CSVMKDRDTQYF
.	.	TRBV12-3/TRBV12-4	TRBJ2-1	TGTGCCAGCAGTTTATACGGGGGTGTATCCTACAATGAGCAGTTCTTC	CASSLYGGVSYNEQFF
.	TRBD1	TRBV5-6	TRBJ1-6	TGTGCCAGCAGCGCTCAGGGGGAGGGTTCACCCCTCCACTTT	CASSAQGEGSPLHF
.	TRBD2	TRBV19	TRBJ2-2	TGTGCCAGTAGTCACCGGACTAGCGGTAACACCGGGGAGCTGTTTTTT	CASSHRTSGNTGELFF
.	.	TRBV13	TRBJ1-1	TGTGCCAGCTCTAAGGGTTTGTCAGAAGCTTTCTTT	CASSKGLSEAFF
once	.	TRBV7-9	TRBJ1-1	TGTGCCAGCAGCCGTAGGGCCGGCCTGAACACTGAAGCTTTCTTT	CASSRRAGLNTEAFF
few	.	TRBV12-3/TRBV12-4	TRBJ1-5	TGTGCCAGCAGTTTCCGGGGAAACCAGCCCCAGCATTTT	CASSFRGNQPQHF
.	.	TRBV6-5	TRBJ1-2	TGTGCCAGCACCCCCGGGAGTGGACGCTATGGCTACACCTTC	CASTPGSGRYGYTF
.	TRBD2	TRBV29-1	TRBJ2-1	TGCAGCTCAACCTGGCGGGGGGACTACAATGAGCAGTTCTTC	CSSTWRGDYNEQFF
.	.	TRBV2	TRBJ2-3	TGTGCCAGCAAATCCAGCAGCATTGGCACAGATACGCAGTATTTT	CASKSSSIGTDTQYF
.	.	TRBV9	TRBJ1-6	TGTGCCAGCAGCGCCGTAGGGGATAATTCACCCCTCCACTTT	CASSAVGDNSPLHF
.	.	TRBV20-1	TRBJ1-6	TGCAGTGCTAGGGACAGTTTCAAGGGTGGGTCACCCCTCCACTTT	CSARDSFKGGSPLHF
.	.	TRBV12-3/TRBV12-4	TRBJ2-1	TGTGCCAGCAGGTCCACGGGGTTGAGTTACAATGAGCAGTTCTTC	CASRSTGLSYNEQFF
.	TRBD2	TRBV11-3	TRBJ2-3	TGTGCCAGCAGCCTAGACGCGGGGGAAAGAACAGATACGCAGTATTTT	CASSLDAGERTDTQYF
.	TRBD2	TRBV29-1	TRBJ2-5	TGCAGCGTTGCAACTAGCGGGGGCAGACAAGAGACCCAGTACTTC	CSVATSGGRQETQYF
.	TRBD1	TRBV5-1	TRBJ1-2	TGCGCCAGCAGCTCGTCGACCGGGACAGGGGCCGGCTACACCTTC	CASSSSTGTGAGYTF
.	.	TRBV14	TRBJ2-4	TGTGCCAGCAGCCAGTGGGGACTAGCCAAAAACATTCAGTACTTC	CASSQWGLAKNIQYF
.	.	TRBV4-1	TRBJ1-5	TGCGCCAGCAGCCAAGAGGGGGAGAGAGCAACCCAGCATTTT	CASSQEGERATQHF
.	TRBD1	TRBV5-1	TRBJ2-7	TGCGCCAGCAGCTCTGGGACAGTTGTGTCCGAGCAGTACTTC	CASSSGTVVSEQYF
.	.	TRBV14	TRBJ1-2	TGTGCCAGCAGCCGAGTAATTAACTATGGCTACACCTTC	CASSRVINYGYTF
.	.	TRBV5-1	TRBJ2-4	TGCGCCAGCAGCTTGGGGGGGCTAGTCAAAGACATTCAGTACTTC	CASSLGGLVKDIQYF
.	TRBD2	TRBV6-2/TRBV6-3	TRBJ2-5	TGTGCCAGCAATACGCCGGGACTAGGGCAAGAGACCCAGTACTTC	CASNTPGLGQETQYF
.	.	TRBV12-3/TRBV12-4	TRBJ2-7	TGTGCCAGCAGTCCGGCCAACGCCTACGAGCAGTACTTC	CASSPANAYEQYF
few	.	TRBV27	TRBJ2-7	TGTGCCAGCAGTCCGGTAAGGTATGTGGAGCAGTACTTC	CASSPVRYVEQYF
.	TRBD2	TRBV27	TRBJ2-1	TGTGCCAGCAGTATGGTGTACACCCTTGCAGGCGGGGGGTACTACAATGAGCAGTTCTTC	CASSMVYTLAGGGYYNEQFF
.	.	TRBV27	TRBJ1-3	TGTGCCAGCAGCTTGGAGGGGCACCCTGGAAACACCATATATTTT	CASSLEGHPGNTIYF
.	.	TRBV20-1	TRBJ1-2	TGCAGTGCTATTGAGGGGCTTTATGGCTACACCTTC	CSAIEGLYGYTF
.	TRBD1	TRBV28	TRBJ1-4	TGTGCCAGCTACAGGGGAAGGAATAATGAAAAACTGTTTTTT	CASYRGRNNEKLFF
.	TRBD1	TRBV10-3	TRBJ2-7	TGTGCCATCAGTGATGGGACAGGGACCTACGAGCAGTACTTC	CAISDGTGTYEQYF
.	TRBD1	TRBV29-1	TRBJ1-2	TGCAGCGTTGACCGGACAGGGAGGAGGAACTATGGCTACACCTTC	CSVDRTGRRNYGYTF
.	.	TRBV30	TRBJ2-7	TGTGCCTGGAGTCCCGGGGGTTCCTACGAGCAGTACTTC	CAWSPGGSYEQYF
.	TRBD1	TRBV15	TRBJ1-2	TGTGCCACCAGCAGAGATCGACAGGGGAGGGGTGGCTACACCTTC	CATSRDRQGRGGYTF
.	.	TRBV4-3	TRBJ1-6	TGCGCCAGCAGCCAAGAGTGGAGGGGAGGGTTAGGATCACCCCTCCACTTT	CASSQEWRGGLGSPLHF
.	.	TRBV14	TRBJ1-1	TGTGCCAGCAGACGACAGGATTTGCCGTTGGCTTTCTTT	CASRRQDLPLAFF
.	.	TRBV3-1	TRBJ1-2	TGTGCCAGCAGCCAAGATGGAGCTTCCGATGGCTACACCTTC	CASSQDGASDGYTF
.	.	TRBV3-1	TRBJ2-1	TGTGCCAGCAGCCAAGAAACGAGGCATGAGCAGTTCTTC	CASSQETRHEQFF
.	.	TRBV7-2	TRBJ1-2	TGTGCCAGCAGCTTAGATGGGAGCTATGGCTACACCTTC	CASSLDGSYGYTF
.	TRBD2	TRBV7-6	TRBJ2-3	TGTGCCAGCAGCCTCGGACTAGCGGGGGGCTCTAGCACAGATACGCAGTATTTT	CASSLGLAGGSSTDTQYF
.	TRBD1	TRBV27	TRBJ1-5	TGTGCCAGCAAAGGACAGGGTTATCGGCAGCCCCAGCATTTT	CASKGQGYRQPQHF
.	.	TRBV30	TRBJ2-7	TGTGCCTGGAGTGTACGGAACGAGCAGTACTTC	CAWSVRNEQYF
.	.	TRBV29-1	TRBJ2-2	TGCAGCGTAAATAGTGCGAACACCGGGGAGCTGTTTTTT	CSVNSANTGELFF
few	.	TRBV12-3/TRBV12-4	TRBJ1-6	TGTGCCAGCAGCCCGACTTATAATTCACCCCTCCACTTT	CASSPTYNSPLHF
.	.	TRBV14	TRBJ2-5	TGTGCCAGCAGCCAAGACCGGAAGACCCAGTACTTC	CASSQDRKTQYF
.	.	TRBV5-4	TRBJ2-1	TGTGCCAGCAGCTTGGGGGCCAACAATGAGCAGTTCTTC	CASSLGANNEQFF
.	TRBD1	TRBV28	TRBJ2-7	TGTGCCAGCAGGCTGGGACAGGGTAATCTTTACGAGCAGTACTTC	CASRLGQGNLYEQYF
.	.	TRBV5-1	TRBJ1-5	TGCGCCAGCAGCTTGGGGGGGCAGAGCAATCAGCCCCAGCATTTT	CASSLGGQSNQPQHF
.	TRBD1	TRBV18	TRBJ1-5	TGTGCCAGCTCAGGCTCCGGGACAGGCGTCTTATCGGCCCAGCATTTT	CASSGSGTGVLSAQHF
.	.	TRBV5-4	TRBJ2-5	TGTGCCAGCAGCTTGGTAGGCAGCCAAGAGACCCAGTACTTC	CASSLVGSQETQYF
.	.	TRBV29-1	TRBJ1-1	TGCAGCGTTAAGAAGGGTACGAACACTGAAGCTTTCTTT	CSVKKGTNTEAFF
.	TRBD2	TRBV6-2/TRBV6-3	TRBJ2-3	TGTGCCAGCAGTACCGGGACTAAAGCAGATACGCAGTATTTT	CASSTGTKADTQYF